This T cell receptor beta chain is drawn from a study of molecular identifiers for immune sequencing clone quantification. At the level of the study: Replicate runs used RNA from about 20,000 or 100,000 naive CD8 cells, which was split five ways into aliquots, and four of those aliquots were then sequenced. Broader study findings: Identical TCR molecules that share a barcode could lead to an underestimation of highly expanded clone sizes. It was shown that clones above 20 RNA copies held over 99% of effector molecules, but under 1% in naive cells.

It was from about 19,000 to 1,100,000 sorted cells, with 10%, 30% or 50% RNA, that naive CD8 libraries came. V dropped 5 bases and J dropped 3 bases, with 11 bases sitting between them. The CDR3 is made up of 15 amino acids. CDR1 is SEHNR, CDR2 FQNEAQ, per germline (reference sequence). TCRdb recomputed calls from the PCR reads with MiXCR, one row per CDR3 protein. Among fewer than 350,000 distinct CDR3 sequences listed, about 20% were seen once. In its sample, this clonotype was seen many times. Its antigen is unknown. The chain joins TRBV7-9 to TRBJ1-6; unclear D gene. The sequenced sample was naive CD8+ T cells from blood, with Jurkat cell RNA spiked in. The subset here: FACS-sorted CD8+CD4-CCR7+CD45RA+ naive T cells. This clonotype was sampled from a human donor in good health. Some libraries in this study had Jurkat cell RNA spiked in. The CDR3 DNA is TGTGCCAGCAGCCCCAATACAGTCTATAATTCACCCCTCCACTTT. Translated, it gives CASSPNTVYNSPLHF.